The rows below give T cell receptor beta chains drawn from one sample of a study of cytomegalovirus exposure and HLA in healthy donors. Some clones are missing from TCRdb's copy, which holds only in-frame ones; the method was immunoSEQ multiplex PCR. The listing records more than 140,000 clones. The material sequenced was PBMCs. The source is a woman between 18 and 30 years old in good health and CMV-seronegative. CDR3s include the opening cysteine and the closing phenylalanine or tryptophan. A D gene is named only where the DNA matches it firmly.

V	J	D	DNA	CDR3
TRBV14	TRBJ2-3	TRBD2	TGTGCCAGTAGTCGGGGACTAGTAGGCACAGATACGCAGTATTTT	CASSRGLVGTDTQYF
TRBV4-1	TRBJ2-3	.	TGCGCCAGCAGCCAAGAGGTCACAGTAACGCAGTATTTT	CASSQEVTVTQYF
TRBV11-3	TRBJ2-3	.	TGTGCCAGCAGCCCCACCCGGGGCACAGATACGCAGTATTTT	CASSPTRGTDTQYF
TRBV7-2	TRBJ1-1	TRBD1	TGTGCCAGCAGCTCCCGGACAGGGGTGGACACTGAAGCTTTCTTT	CASSSRTGVDTEAFF
TRBV10-3	TRBJ2-6	TRBD1	TGTGCCATCAGCCGGGACAGGGGGCCTGGGGCCAACGTCCTGACTTTC	CAISRDRGPGANVLTF
TRBV5-1	TRBJ1-1	.	TGCGCCAGCAGCTTGGTTCAGGGGACCTCTCCATTCAACACTGAAGCTTTCTTT	CASSLVQGTSPFNTEAFF
TRBV7-6	TRBJ2-7	TRBD2	TGTGCCAGCAGCCCCGGACTAGCGGCAACCTACGAGCAGTACTTC	CASSPGLAATYEQYF
TRBV27	TRBJ1-2	.	TGTGCCAGCAGTTCCCTAGGAACGAGAAACTATGGCTACACCTTC	CASSSLGTRNYGYTF
TRBV5-6	TRBJ2-3	.	TGTGCCAGCAGCGCCCGGGACACAGATACGCAGTATTTT	CASSARDTDTQYF
TRBV15	TRBJ1-4	.	TGTGCCACCAGCTCAGGGGCAGGGTCACGGGAAAAACTGTTTTTT	CATSSGAGSREKLFF
TRBV6-1	TRBJ1-3	.	TGTGCCAGCGGACTCACAGCCTCTGGAAACACCATATATTTT	CASGLTASGNTIYF
TRBV28	TRBJ1-2	TRBD1	TGTGCCAGCAGCCAGGGGGCGCCGGGGTATGGCTACACCTTC	CASSQGAPGYGYTF
TRBV9	TRBJ1-2	.	TGTGCCAGCAGAAACCATTGGGGGGTTTCGAGCGGCTACACCTTC	CASRNHWGVSSGYTF
TRBV9	TRBJ2-5	.	TGTGCCAGCAGCGTAAGGAGCGGCTACCAAGAGACCCAGTACTTC	CASSVRSGYQETQYF
TRBV19	TRBJ1-1	TRBD1	TGTGCCAGTAGTCCGCCCAGGACAGGGGGGGATGAAGCTTTCTTT	CASSPPRTGGDEAFF
TRBV7-6	TRBJ1-3	.	TGTGCCAGCAGCCCCCCCGACCTCGACAGCTACTCTGGAAACACCATATATTTT	CASSPPDLDSYSGNTIYF
TRBV11-3	TRBJ2-1	TRBD2	TGTGCCAGCAGCTTAGATCTCGCCTCTAGCGGGAGACTCAATGAGCAGTTCTTC	CASSLDLASSGRLNEQFF
TRBV5-1	TRBJ1-5	TRBD1	TGCGCCAGCAGCTTGAACGGACAGGACTATCAGCCCCAGCATTTT	CASSLNGQDYQPQHF
TRBV2	TRBJ2-5	.	TGTGCCAGCAGTGCCCCCGGAGCGGGCCAAGAGACCCAGTACTTC	CASSAPGAGQETQYF
TRBV5-1	TRBJ2-1	TRBD2	TGCGCCAGCAGCCAGATGGGACTAGCGGATTACAATGAGCAGTTCTTC	CASSQMGLADYNEQFF
TRBV7-3	TRBJ1-5	.	TGTGCCAGCAGCCCAAGAGCAAGTCACAATCAGCCCCAGCATTTT	CASSPRASHNQPQHF
TRBV7-3	TRBJ2-7	TRBD1	TGTGCCAGCAGCCGAGAACAGGGGAGAGAGCAGTACTTC	CASSREQGREQYF